The T cell receptor (beta chain) described here comes from a study of T-cell memory formation after mild COVID-19. Study-level results: Memory sampled before infection contained some responding clones, suggesting cross-reactive memory joined. Clones shrinking between day 15 and 85 showed a balanced CD4/CD8 split, and those that grew later tilted toward CD4+.

As regards this clonotype: Its antigen remains unknown.

TCRdb processed the 5' RACE reads anew with MiXCR; each CDR3 protein has one entry. The repertoire holds 100,000 to 150,000 distinct CDR3 sequences, with roughly 6.2% as singletons. This CDR3 is built from 14 residues. Germline V gives CDR1 SGHRS, CDR2 YFSETQ. V trimming: 4 bases; J trimming: 6 bases; junction bases outside the gene matches: 7. The sequence was collected from an adult woman who had mild COVID-19 (a few samples of this study predate the infection). Cell type and time point are not known. This chain links TRBV5-1 with TRBJ1-2; TRBD1 matches 9 bases. Sequenced material: PBMCs or a T cell subset sorted from them (not recorded which). In DNA, the CDR3 is TGCGCCAGCAGCCCCGGGACAGGGAAAGATGGCTACACCTTC. It specifies CASSPGTGKDGYTF. Combining the CDR3 with reference TRBV5-1 and TRBJ1-2 gives the whole variable domain KAGVTQTPRYLIKTRGQQVTLSCSPISGHRSVSWYQQTPGQGLQFLFEYFSETQRNKGNFPGRFSGRQFSNSRSEMNVSTLELGDSALYLCASSPGTGKDGYTFGSGTRLTVV.